The present entry profiles one T cell receptor (beta chain) with its context. The antigen it binds to is not known. No base quality values were provided; no much bigger clone lies one nucleotide off. Between the V and J ends, shortened by 2 bases and 4 bases respectively, the junction contains 14 bases. From cysteine to phenylalanine, the CDR3 is 15 amino acids long. Of the read, only the CDR3 DNA is kept; its 45 bases are in frame from base 1. For CDR1 and CDR2, the germline V gene lists MNHEY and SVGAGI. Enrolling through a virtual design, the prospective study's participants ranged in age from about 18 to 89 years and lived across about two dozen United States geographic areas. In the prospective study, participants were assigned to cohorts based on the clinical history participants reported in a screening survey and a study questionnaire. In the prospective study, mobile phlebotomists collected whole blood, serum and a nasopharyngeal or oropharyngeal swab from each participant. Additional blood draws and questionnaires over an approximately two-month period could optionally be provided by prospective study participants. Prospective study blood samples were shipped either frozen or at room temperature before DNA extraction.

The sample belongs to a study of blood T cell repertoires in COVID-19 (dated by TCRdb to the early 2020s). A note on the overall study: The collaborator samples originated in the United States, Italy and Spain and spanned the acute and convalescent phases of COVID-19. The material from the prospective study consisted of cDNA or gDNA derived from T cells, B-cell-depleted T cells, or PBMCs. Where HLA class I and class II types were available, the types were taken from metadata supplied by the sample provider, not from assay-based typing. Samples were obtained from the ongoing ImmuneRACE study (first 160 participants) and from roughly 1,300 subjects provided by 6 global collaborators. A de-identified subject ID, COVID-19 status, age in years and sex were almost always included in the sample metadata. The repertoires were released in a freely available public database meant as a resource for research on the immune response to SARS-CoV-2. Deeply sampled blood TCRbeta repertoires from subjects exposed to, actively infected with, or recovered from COVID-19 were included in the dataset.

TCRbeta CDR3 regions were amplified from genomic DNA using the immunoSEQ Assay, a bias-controlled multiplex PCR. Processing in the source paper ran as follows. Within the assay, amplification of reference gene primers was used to estimate how many nucleated cells each sample contained. Sequence reads were collapsed and filtered to measure the absolute abundance of every unique TCRbeta CDR3 rearrangement. For each sample, productive Simpson clonality was calculated by taking the square root of Simpson's diversity index across productive rearrangements. The clones in this table, taken by TCRdb from immuneACCESS, are in-frame only. Not every clone is retained; where verified, under half of the shortfall comes from an unresolved V gene, and the cause of the rest is unknown. V, J and clone size are taken as reported in that table, and D and trimming were inferred from the DNA itself. In all, the sample holds under 350,000 clones, and 70% to 90% of those were seen once. The ten largest clones represent 4% to 5.5% of the sample.

Study-wide findings and limitations: Clinical and demographic metadata were provided uncurated, with the amount varying by source and participant.

The specimen was PBMCs or T cells enriched from blood (not recorded which). This sequence uses TRBV6-5 and TRBJ1-1, with no reliable assignment of the D segment. The receptor's source is a woman between 35 and 50 years old with acute COVID-19. The CDR3 in this case is CASSYGVGVSTEAFF. The base sequence is TGTGCCAGCAGTTACGGGGTGGGAGTTAGCACTGAAGCTTTCTTT.